The 5 T cell receptor beta chains listed next were all sequenced from one sample in a study of blood T cell repertoires in COVID-19. The assay was immunoSEQ multiplex PCR, and TCRdb's table has in-frame clones only and misses some. The data hold about 190,000 clones, with more than 75% observed a single time. The material sequenced was PBMCs or T cells enriched from blood (not recorded which). Receptors were obtained from a woman in her forties or fifties who had recovered from COVID-19.

This chain joins TRBV29-1 and TRBJ1-2; tentatively, D is TRBD1 (5 bases). Germline CDR1 and CDR2: SQVTM and ANQGSEA. Trimming took 0 bases from V and 1 from J, leaving 6 bases between them. The CDR3 sequence is 13 residues long. The CDR3 loop reads CSVEEQVNYGYTF. CDR3 DNA: TGCAGCGTTGAAGAACAGGTTAACTATGGCTACACCTTC. Drawing the rest from reference TRBV29-1 and TRBJ1-2, the complete variable domain is SAVISQKPSRDICQRGTSLTIQCQVDSQVTMMFWYRQQPGQSLTLIATANQGSEATYESGFVIDKFPISRPNLTFSTLTVSNMSPEDSSIYLCSVEEQVNYGYTFGSGTRLTVV.

This clone was observed a single time. V and J are TRBV10-3 and TRBJ2-1; 10 bases are shared with TRBD2. Germline lookup yields CDR1 ENHRY and CDR2 SYGVKD. V lost 6 bases to trimming and J lost 4 bases; unmatched junction nucleotides: 9. This CDR3 spans 16 amino acids. CDR3 in amino acids: CAIRPQLAGIYNEQFF. CDR3 DNA sequence: TGTGCCATCAGGCCCCAACTAGCGGGAATTTACAATGAGCAGTTCTTC.

The CDR3 DNA reads TGTGCCAGCAGCCAGTATAGCAATCAGCCCCAGCATTTT. It is translated as CASSQYSNQPQHF. The chain joins TRBV6-4 to TRBJ1-5; D is ambiguous. Germline-derived CDR1 and CDR2 are MRHNA and SNTAGT. The CDR3 runs to 13 residues. The ends were cut back, 6 bases at V and 0 bases at J, with 6 bases in the middle.

The chain joins TRBV28 to TRBJ1-5, with TRBD1 matching over 8 bases. Germline CDR1 is MDHEN and CDR2 is SYDVKM. V was clipped by 6 bases and J by 6 bases; unmatched bases: 7. The CDR3 consists of 14 residues. For the CDR3, the DNA is TGTGCCAGCAGCACAGGGGGTAGCGCTCAGCCCCAGCATTTT. As protein: CASSTGGSAQPQHF.

The rearrangement joins TRBV5-4 to TRBJ2-5; 7 nucleotides agree with TRBD1. This CDR3 contains 15 residues. Germline CDR1 SGHNT, CDR2 YYREEE (reference sequence). V lost 4 bases, J lost 4 bases, and 10 bases stayed unmatched. The CDR3 here is CASSPGQRTRETQYF. CDR3 DNA: TGTGCCAGCAGCCCGGGACAGCGCACCCGAGAGACCCAGTACTTC.